A single sample gave rise to the 20 T cell receptor beta chains below, sequenced in a study of beta chain features in type 1 diabetes. Expressed TCRB transcripts were sequenced, since all the RNA that had been isolated was reverse transcribed. Method: immunoSEQ multiplex PCR; TCRdb's copy keeps in-frame clones and lacks some. This sample yields hundreds of thousands of clones, of which roughly 15% are seen a single time; roughly 6.7% belongs to the top ten. The specimen sequenced was central memory CD4+ T cells from blood. Receptor source: a man aged 25-45 years in good health.

Only a few counts were recorded for this clone. V usage is TRBV6-6 and J usage is TRBJ2-7, with 8 nucleotides matching TRBD1. The CDR3 consists of 12 residues. Germline CDR1 is MNHNY and CDR2 is SVGAGI (reference sequence). Germline trimming cut 7 bases from V and 6 bases from J; bases unmatched to any gene: 5. CDR3 region: CASTRTGFEQYF. The CDR3 DNA reads as TGTGCCAGCACCCGGACAGGGTTCGAGCAGTACTTC.

Turning to this clone: Other DNA sequences in this sample translate to the same CDR3. The chain employs TRBV6-6 and TRBJ1-2; 10 bases fit TRBD1. From germline, CDR1 is MNHNY and CDR2 SVGAGI (reference sequence). This CDR3 spans 16 amino acids. Trimming cost V 6 bases and J 2 bases; bases outside gene matches: 9. CDR3 nucleotides: TGTGCCAGCAGCCCACCCGGACAGGGGGTAAACTATGGCTACACCTTC. This codes for CASSPPGQGVNYGYTF.

V and J are TRBV6-6 and TRBJ2-1; TRBD2 might be the D (5 bases). V was trimmed by 6 bases and J by 3 bases, leaving 18 bases between them. CDR1 and CDR2 (germline): MNHNY, SVGAGI (reference sequence). CDR3 length equals 16 residues. CDR3 protein: CASSDPSGESYNEQFF. The CDR3 bases are TGTGCCAGCAGCGACCCGAGCGGAGAGAGCTACAATGAGCAGTTCTTC.

This clone appeared a few times. The chain carries TRBV6-5 and TRBJ1-4; D is possibly TRBD1 (5 bases). V lost 2 bases, J lost 10 bases, and 17 bases lay in between. The CDR3 contains 15 residues. CDR1 MNHEY and CDR2 SVGAGI come from the germline V gene. CDR3 amino acids: CASSYETKGFGKLFF. CDR3 bases: TGTGCCAGCAGTTACGAGACGAAGGGGTTCGGAAAACTGTTTTTT.

The rearrangement joins TRBV6-8 to TRBJ1-4; 9 positions match TRBD1. The V gene end was trimmed by 4 bases and the J gene end by 7 bases; junction bases not matched to a gene: 7. The CDR3 extends over 15 amino acids. The germline V gene has CDR1 MNHGY and CDR2 SAAAGT. CDR3 in amino acids: CASSFYRGLGEKLFF. CDR3 in DNA: TGTGCCAGCAGTTTCTACAGGGGGCTGGGTGAAAAACTGTTTTTT.

The chain carries TRBV10-1 and TRBJ2-6; TRBD1 might be the D (6 bases). With 6 bases removed from V and 2 bases from J, the gap between germline ends came to 20 bases. Germline CDR1 and CDR2: WNHNN and SYGVQD (reference sequence). The CDR3 totals 18 residues. This CDR3 is CASSLPPGQRPGANVLTF. CDR3 in DNA: TGCGCCAGCAGCTTGCCCCCGGGACAACGGCCTGGGGCCAACGTCCTGACTTTC.

The chain couples TRBV11-2 to TRBJ2-2; 8 bases align to TRBD2. J gave up 1 base and V 5 bases, and 6 bases lay outside the gene matches. Per the germline V gene, CDR1 is SGHAT and CDR2 is FQNNGV. This CDR3 has 16 residues. The CDR3 bases are TGTGCCAGCAGCCCCAAACTAGCGGAGAACACCGGGGAGCTGTTTTTT. Its translation is CASSPKLAENTGELFF.

This clone was counted only a few times. V and J are TRBV7-2 and TRBJ2-5; the D is unclear. The CDR3 is made up of 15 amino acids. Germline CDR1 SGHTA, CDR2 FQGNSA. Between the trimmed V and J ends, which lost 5 bases and 5 bases, there was a span of 18 bases. The CDR3 DNA sequence: TGTGCCAGCAGCATCAGGTCTGGAATCGTGGAGACCCAGTACTTC. It specifies CASSIRSGIVETQYF.

V usage is TRBV2 and J usage is TRBJ1-5; 9 positions agree with TRBD1. Trimming cost V 6 bases and J 6 bases; bases outside gene matches: 6. Germline V gene sequence: CDR1 SNHLY, CDR2 FYNNEI. This CDR3 region has 14 residues. CDR3 sequence (DNA): TGTGCCAGCAGAGCCGGGACAGGGCTTCAGCCCCAGCATTTT. It specifies CASRAGTGLQPQHF.

In this sample, this clone turned up a few times. The rearrangement uses TRBV11-2 and TRBJ2-1; D possibly uses TRBD1 or TRBD2 (5 bases each). The V end was cut by 5 bases, the J end by 9 bases, with 11 bases between. The CDR3 is 12 residues long. CDR1 is SGHAT and CDR2 is FQNNGV in the germline V gene. The CDR3 sequence is CASSPEGSEQFF. In nucleotides, the CDR3 is TGTGCCAGCAGCCCAGAGGGGAGTGAGCAGTTCTTC.

On this clone: Other DNA sequences in the sample encode the same CDR3. The J gene is TRBJ2-5, the V gene TRBV18, with D unclear. Per the germline V gene, CDR1 is KGHSH and CDR2 is LQKENI. With 3 bases removed from V and 1 base from J, the gap between germline ends came to 3 bases. CDR3 length: 12 amino acids. CDR3 sequence: CASSPVQETQYF. CDR3 nucleotide sequence: TGTGCCAGCTCACCTGTCCAAGAGACCCAGTACTTC.

Turning to this clone: Given a much more abundant clone one base away, this may be a read error. The rearrangement joins TRBV7-7 to TRBJ2-7; no firm D call. CDR3 length: 11 amino acids. Germline V gene lookup returns CDR1 SSHAT and CDR2 FNYEAQ (reference sequence). The ends were cut back, 5 bases at V and 4 bases at J, with 6 bases in the middle. CDR3 in DNA: TGTGCCAGCAGCCGCCAATACGAGCAGTACTTC. Translated, it gives CASSRQYEQYF.

This clone was detected a few times. V gene TRBV28 combines with J gene TRBJ1-2, with 7 bases lining up with TRBD1. After removal of 1 base from V and 8 bases from J, the junction contained 4 bases not matched to a gene. Germline loops: CDR1 MDHEN, CDR2 SYDVKM. The CDR3 has 13 residues. The CDR3 loop is CASSLLQGYGYTF. The CDR3 DNA follows: TGTGCCAGCAGTTTATTACAGGGGTACGGCTACACCTTC.

This clone was seen a handful of times. The chain combines TRBV7-7 with TRBJ2-5; tentatively, D is TRBD1 (5 bases). Germline CDR1 and CDR2: SSHAT and FNYEAQ (reference sequence). Trimming removed 5 bases at V and 2 bases at J, with 18 bases between. The CDR3 has 16 amino acids. CDR3 DNA sequence: TGTGCCAGCAGCCAGACCCTAGGGGCTACTCAAGAGACCCAGTACTTC. Translation gives CASSQTLGATQETQYF.

This chain connects TRBV6-5 to TRBJ2-1; D is perhaps TRBD1 or TRBD2 (5 bases each). The germline V and J ends were trimmed by 6 bases and 4 bases, with 13 bases remaining between them. The CDR3 contains 14 residues. CDR1 and CDR2 from the germline V gene are MNHEY and SVGAGI. CDR3 region: CASSQKGPYNEQFF. In nucleotides, the CDR3 is TGTGCCAGCAGCCAGAAGGGACCGTACAATGAGCAGTTCTTC.

The chain links TRBV6-5 to TRBJ1-2; perhaps TRBD1 as D (5 bases). The CDR3 sequence is 15 residues long. V was pared by 0 bases and J by 5 bases, with 13 bases between. Germline lookup yields CDR1 MNHEY and CDR2 SVGAGI. The CDR3, as DNA: TGTGCCAGCAGTTACTCGAAGGGCAGGGATTATGGCTACACCTTC. Translated, it gives CASSYSKGRDYGYTF.

This clone appeared once. The V call is TRBV5-4, the J call TRBJ2-2; 12 nucleotides agree with TRBD2. Germline CDR1 and CDR2: SGHNT and YYREEE (reference sequence). The junction had 5 bases not matched to a gene; V was cut back by 5 bases and J by 3 bases. The CDR3 sequence is 16 residues long. CDR3 nucleotide sequence: TGTGCCAGCAGTTCCGGGACTAGCGGGTACACCGGGGAGCTGTTTTTT. This codes for CASSSGTSGYTGELFF.

This clone has more than one count but fewer than ten. The CDR3 nucleotides are TGTGCCAGCAGTCCCCCGGGACCGTCCAACATTCAGTACTTC. Its protein is CASSPPGPSNIQYF. J is TRBJ2-4 and V is TRBV28; D assignment may be TRBD1 or TRBD2 (5 bases each). V dropped 5 bases and J dropped 7 bases, with 15 bases sitting between them. This CDR3 contains 14 residues. The germline gives CDR1 MDHEN, CDR2 SYDVKM.

CDR3 amino acids: CASSSLVGSLNTDTQYF. DNA for the CDR3: TGTGCCAGCAGTTCCCTCGTAGGGAGTCTGAACACAGATACGCAGTATTTT. The chain uses TRBV28 and TRBJ2-3; possibly TRBD2 for D (5 bases). The CDR3 loop spans 17 amino acids. Per the germline V gene, CDR1 is MDHEN and CDR2 is SYDVKM. V lost 4 bases, J lost 2 bases, and 19 bases lay in between.

This clone occurred a few times. V is TRBV9 and J is TRBJ2-3, with TRBD1 matching over 9 bases. This CDR3 spans 17 amino acids. Germline V gene lookup returns CDR1 SGDLS and CDR2 YYNGEE. V was pared by 0 bases and J by 3 bases, with 8 bases of the junction left unmatched. The CDR3 nucleotides are TGTGCCAGCAGCGTAGGAGGGGGGACAGGGCCAACAGATACGCAGTATTTT. It codes for CASSVGGGTGPTDTQYF.